The T cell receptor (beta chain) described here comes from a study of shared clonotypes between healthy human individuals. Study in general: The people who gave samples were a couple of women and three men aged 18 to 49.

There were no recent acute infections or vaccinations among the donors, who were healthy HIV-negative adults. As to this clone: Its specificity is not known.

General study findings and limits: There were few donors, and this limited the genetic and exposure-history diversity represented.

Assay: immunoSEQ multiplex PCR; the TCRdb copy retains only in-frame clones and omits some. The data show 2,500,000 or so clones, 93% seen once. Germline CDR1 reads SGHAT; CDR2 reads FQNNGV. This CDR3 region has 13 residues. V shed 1 base and J shed 7 bases, with 8 bases lying between them. The chain joins TRBV11-2 to TRBJ2-1, with D tentatively TRBD1 or TRBD2 (5 bases each). Sequenced sample: naive CD4+ T cells from PBMCs. Stated subset: CD45RA+ positively selected. This TCR was sampled from a man younger than 35 in good health. Some clones in this sample may be carry-over from other donors' samples. The CDR3 nucleotides read TGTGCCAGCAGCTTAGTAGAGGGGAATGAGCAGTTCTTC. This sequence encodes CASSLVEGNEQFF.